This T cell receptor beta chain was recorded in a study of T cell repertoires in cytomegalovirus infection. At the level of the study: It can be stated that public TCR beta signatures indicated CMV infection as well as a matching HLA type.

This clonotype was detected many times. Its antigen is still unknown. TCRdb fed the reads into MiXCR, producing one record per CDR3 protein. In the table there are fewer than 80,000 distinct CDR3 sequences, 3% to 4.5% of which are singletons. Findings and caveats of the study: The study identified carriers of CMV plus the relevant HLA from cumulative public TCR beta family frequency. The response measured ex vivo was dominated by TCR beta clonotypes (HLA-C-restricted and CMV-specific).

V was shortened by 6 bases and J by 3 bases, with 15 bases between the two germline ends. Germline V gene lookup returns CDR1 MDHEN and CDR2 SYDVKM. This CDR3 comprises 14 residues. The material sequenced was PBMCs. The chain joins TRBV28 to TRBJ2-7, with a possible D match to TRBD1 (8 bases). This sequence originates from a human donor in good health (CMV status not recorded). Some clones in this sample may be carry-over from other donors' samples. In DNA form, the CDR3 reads TGTGCCAGCAGAGGGAACAGGGGGGGCTACGAGCAGTACTTC. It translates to CASRGNRGGYEQYF.